The T cell receptor beta chain described here comes from a study of T cells in Graves' hyperthyroidism and ophthalmopathy. As for the study in general: Peripheral blood specimens were obtained at initial diagnosis, prior to any treatment. General study points: Clonotypes that were expanded in thyroid above 0.001 mostly appeared in blood too. The model identified upcoming ophthalmopathy a median approximately 6.5 months ahead of onset.

Trimming cost V 5 bases and J 0 bases, with 10 bases left between them. Germline V gene sequence: CDR1 MNHNS, CDR2 SASEGT. The CDR3 spans 14 residues. Amplification of TCR beta CDR3 regions used RNA as the template. First-round RT-PCR of the TCR CDR3 relied on the HTBI primer set. TCRdb re-called the multiplex PCR reads through MiXCR, storing one row per CDR3 protein. The sample gives some 760,000 distinct CDR3 sequences, 11% to 15% of which show up once; about 9.4% is in the top ten. Clinical symptoms, serum thyroxine and TRAb, thyroid ultrasound and orbital computed tomography together formed the diagnostic basis. This clonotype was recorded many times. Its target is unknown.

This chain links TRBV6-1 with TRBJ1-1; D not resolved. The sequence came from a woman between 18 and 30 years old with Graves' hyperthyroidism. The specimen was blood. The CDR3 coding sequence is TGTGCCAGCAGTTGGGGAACCATGAACACTGAAGCTTTCTTT. Protein sequence: CASSWGTMNTEAFF.